This T cell receptor beta chain was found in a study of post-analysis software for immune sequencing data. Looking at the study overall: The cohort encompassed relapsing-remitting, secondary progressive and progressive-relapsing multiple sclerosis disease courses.

This CDR3 has 15 residues. Trimming cost V 4 bases and J 4 bases, with 16 bases left between them. CDR1 is LGHNA, CDR2 YSLEER, per germline. Sequencing libraries made from TCR beta cDNA carried unique molecular identifiers. T cells numbering about 0.9 to 10 million yielded cDNA molecules that totaled roughly 500,000. Each CDR3 protein is one row after TCRdb ran MiXCR on the PCR reads. The sample holds roughly 670,000 distinct CDR3 sequences, more than 50% seen once. About this clonotype itself: No antigen is known for it.

General study results and limits: The normalized Chao1 diversity of multiple sclerosis patients was significantly lower than that of controls. Five TRBV segments, including TRBV5-6, TRBV5-1 and TRBV20-1, were more frequent in patients than controls. Those samples that were prepared in the same batch co-clustered strongly by F measure.

The sequenced material came from blood. The chain is built from TRBV4-3 and TRBJ1-2; perhaps TRBD1 as D (5 bases). The origin of this receptor is a girl between 2 and 10 years old with multiple sclerosis. CDR3 in amino acids: CASSPRGNGGYGYTF. The CDR3 nucleotides are TGCGCCAGCAGCCCCCGGGGGAACGGGGGCTATGGCTACACCTTC.